This is a list of T cell receptor beta chains from one sample in a study of identical twins. TCRdb reprocessed the 5' RACE reads via MiXCR and lists one record per CDR3 protein. The sample records some 1,700,000 distinct CDR3 sequences, roughly 35% being singletons. The sample consisted of cord blood. All receptors derive from a newborn girl in good health. CDR3s include the opening cysteine and the closing phenylalanine or tryptophan. D genes are given only for firm matches. Clone size is stated in some rows and not others, as once, few, many or a class when expanded.

d_call | j_call | clone_size | v_call | cdr3_nt | cdr3_aa
TRBD2 | TRBJ2-7 | - | TRBV12-3/TRBV12-4 | TGTGCCAGCAGTTTAGCTCCGGGACTAGCGGACACCTACGAGCAGTACTTC | CASSLAPGLADTYEQYF
- | TRBJ1-5 | - | TRBV2 | TGTGCCAGCAGGGAACAGGGCGGCAATCAGCCCCAGCATTTT | CASREQGGNQPQHF
- | TRBJ1-1 | once | TRBV21-1 | TGTGCCAGCAGCAAAGCGCGAGGGGTGGGAGCTTTCTTT | CASSKARGVGAFF
- | TRBJ2-7 | - | TRBV20-1 | TGCAGTGCTAGGGCCCTAACCTCTTCGGGGCGTCCTACCTACGAGCAGTACTTC | CSARALTSSGRPTYEQYF
TRBD2 | TRBJ2-7 | - | TRBV7-2 | TGTGCCAGCAGCTTCCGAAGGGTGAGGACTAGAATCAATGAGCAGTACTTC | CASSFRRVRTRINEQYF
TRBD1 | TRBJ2-1 | - | TRBV29-1 | TGCAGCGTGGATCCCGGGACAGGGAGCAATGAGCAGTTCTTC | CSVDPGTGSNEQFF
TRBD1 | TRBJ2-3 | - | TRBV7-2 | TGTGCCGGCAGCTTAACGTGGACAGGGGGCGCAGATACGCAGTATTTT | CAGSLTWTGGADTQYF
- | TRBJ1-4 | few | TRBV4-1 | TGCGCCAGCAGCCAAAGGGCACTTGCAACTAATGAAAAACTGTTTTTT | CASSQRALATNEKLFF
TRBD2 | TRBJ2-3 | many | TRBV12-3/TRBV12-4 | TGTGCCAGCGGCTACAAGCGGGGGACAGATACGCAGTATTTT | CASGYKRGTDTQYF
TRBD1 | TRBJ2-7 | few | TRBV20-1 | TGCAGTGCTCCCCCTCCGGGACAGGGGTCCTACGAGCAGTACTTC | CSAPPPGQGSYEQYF
TRBD1 | TRBJ2-3 | - | TRBV2 | TGTGCCAGACCGGGACAGGGGGCGCACACAGATACGCAGTATTTT | CARPGQGAHTDTQYF
- | TRBJ2-1 | - | TRBV20-1 | TGCAGTGCCTGGACAGGGAGACTAGCGGAGTACAATGAGCAGTTCTTC | CSAWTGRLAEYNEQFF
- | TRBJ2-7 | many | TRBV5-1 | TGTGCCAGCAGTTTGGCGGGAAGCCCCTACGAGCAGTACTTC | CASSLAGSPYEQYF
- | TRBJ2-5 | - | TRBV20-1 | TGCAGTGCTAGAGGAAGAAAAGAGACCCAGTACTTC | CSARGRKETQYF
- | TRBJ1-1 | - | TRBV14 | TGTGCCAGCAGCCAAGATTATCTGTTTCTAGCTTTCTTT | CASSQDYLFLAFF
- | TRBJ2-7 | few | TRBV24-1 | TGTGCCACCAGTGATGCCAGGCTGGGCGAGCAGTACTTC | CATSDARLGEQYF
- | TRBJ2-5 | few | TRBV9 | TGTGCCAGCAGCGTAGGAAGTAGGGGCCGAGAGACCCAGTACTTC | CASSVGSRGRETQYF
- | TRBJ2-3 | many | TRBV24-1 | TGTGCCACAGGGGCTGGAGATACGCAGTATTTT | CATGAGDTQYF
- | TRBJ1-1 | - | TRBV2 | TGTGCCAGCAGTGTAATGCGGTCGACTGAAGCTTTCTTT | CASSVMRSTEAFF
- | TRBJ2-4 | - | TRBV20-1 | TGCAGTGCTAGAGATTCAAGTCGAGGGGCGCTGAACATTCAGTACTTC | CSARDSSRGALNIQYF
- | TRBJ1-1 | few | TRBV6-5 | TGTGCCAACAGTTACAGGGCCGCTGAAGCTTTCTTT | CANSYRAAEAFF
- | TRBJ1-2 | many | TRBV4-2 | TGTGCCAGCAGCCAAGGAAGACAGGCCAAATTCTATGGCTACACCTTC | CASSQGRQAKFYGYTF